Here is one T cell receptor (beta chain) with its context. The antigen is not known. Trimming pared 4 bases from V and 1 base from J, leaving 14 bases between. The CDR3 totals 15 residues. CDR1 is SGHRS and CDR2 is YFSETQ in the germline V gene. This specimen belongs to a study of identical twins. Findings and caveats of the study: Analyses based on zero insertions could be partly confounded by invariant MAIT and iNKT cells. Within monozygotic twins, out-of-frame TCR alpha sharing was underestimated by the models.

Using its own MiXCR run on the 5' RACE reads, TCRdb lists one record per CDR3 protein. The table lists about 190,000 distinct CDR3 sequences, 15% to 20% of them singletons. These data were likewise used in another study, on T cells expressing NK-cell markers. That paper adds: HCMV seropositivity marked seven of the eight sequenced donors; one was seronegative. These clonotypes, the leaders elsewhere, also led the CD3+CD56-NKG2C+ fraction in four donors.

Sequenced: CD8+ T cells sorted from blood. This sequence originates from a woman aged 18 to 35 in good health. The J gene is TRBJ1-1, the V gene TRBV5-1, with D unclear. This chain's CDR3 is CASSPRVAANTEAFF. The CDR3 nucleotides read TGCGCCAGCAGCCCCCGCGTGGCGGCGAACACTGAAGCTTTCTTT.